The clone carrying this T cell receptor beta chain was seen repeatedly, ten times or more. Antigen specificity is unknown. The data belong to a study of T-cell reconstitution after alpha-beta-depleted transplantation in children. Study-level results: Elevated TCRbeta diversity at day 60 was traced, in some patients, to surviving recipient T cells and thymic progenitors. At one year after transplant, newly produced T cells mostly accounted for T-cell counts and diversity. Several hundred expanded graft clones reportedly gave rise to the alpha-beta T cells present about two months after transplant.

Molecular barcoding with unique molecular identifiers was used for the TCRbeta library. TCRdb called the PCR reads again in MiXCR, with one record for every CDR3 protein. The table records 780,000 or so distinct CDR3 sequences, around 15% of them present only once. Germline V gene data show CDR1 as GTSNPN and CDR2 as SVGIG (reference sequence). The CDR3 runs 14 residues. V lost 4 bases, J lost 3 bases, and 13 bases lay in between. This clonotype was sampled from a male patient between 5 and 17 years old who had a stem cell transplant for acute lymphoblastic leukemia, so the T cells may come from the graft donor. Sequencing used PBMCs, mostly from graft donor cells, obtained 360 days after TCRalphabeta/CD19-depleted stem cell transplant. The chain carries TRBV30 and TRBJ2-1, with D possibly matching TRBD2 (6 bases). The CDR3 loop reads CAWNPRDFYNEQFF. The CDR3 DNA sequence: TGTGCCTGGAATCCTCGGGACTTCTACAATGAGCAGTTCTTC. Looking up the rest from reference TRBV30 and TRBJ2-1 gives the full variable domain: SQTIHQWPATLVQPVGSPLSLECTVEGTSNPNLYWYRQAAGRGLQLLFYSVGIGQISSEVPQNLSASRPQDRQFILSSKKLLLSDSGFYLCAWNPRDFYNEQFFGPGTRLTVL.